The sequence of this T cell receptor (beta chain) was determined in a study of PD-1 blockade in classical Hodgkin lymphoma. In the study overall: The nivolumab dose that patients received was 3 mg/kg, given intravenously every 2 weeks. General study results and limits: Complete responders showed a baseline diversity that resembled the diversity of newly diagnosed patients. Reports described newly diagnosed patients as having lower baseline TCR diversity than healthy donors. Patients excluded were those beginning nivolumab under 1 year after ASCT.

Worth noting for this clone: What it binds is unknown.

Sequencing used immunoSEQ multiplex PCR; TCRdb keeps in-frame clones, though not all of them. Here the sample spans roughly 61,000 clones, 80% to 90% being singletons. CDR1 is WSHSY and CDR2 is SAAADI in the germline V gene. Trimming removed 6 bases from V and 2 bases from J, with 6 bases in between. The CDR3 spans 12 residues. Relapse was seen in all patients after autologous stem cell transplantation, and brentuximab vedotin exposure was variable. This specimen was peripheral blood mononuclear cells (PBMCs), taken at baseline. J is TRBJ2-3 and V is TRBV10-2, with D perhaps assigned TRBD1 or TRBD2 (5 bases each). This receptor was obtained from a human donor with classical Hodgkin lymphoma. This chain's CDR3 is CASRGDTDTQYF. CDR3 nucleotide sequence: TGCGCCAGCAGGGGGGACACAGATACGCAGTATTTT.